One sample yielded the 31 T cell receptor beta chains listed below, sequenced in a study of blood T cell repertoires in COVID-19. Sequencing used immunoSEQ multiplex PCR; TCRdb keeps in-frame clones, though not all of them. The table has some 80,000 clones, approximately 84% seen once; the top ten hold approximately 6.2%. Sequences were obtained from peripheral blood. The receptors were sampled from a man in his 60s with active or convalescent COVID-19.

The J gene is TRBJ1-4, the V gene TRBV21-1; the table's D call, TRBD1, was not checked against the DNA. TRBV21-1 is a documented pseudogene. CDR3 length equals 13 residues. CDR3 in DNA: TGTGCCAACCCGGGACACACTAATGAAAAACTGTTTTTT. Protein product: CANPGHTNEKLFF.

This clone was counted a few times. The V call is TRBV5-1, the J call TRBJ2-7, with D maybe TRBD2 (6 bases). The CDR3 length is 11 residues. Germline loops: CDR1 SGHRS, CDR2 YFSETQ. The V and J ends lost 7 bases and 6 bases respectively, with 11 bases between them. The CDR3 here is CASSLASEQYF. As DNA, the CDR3 is TGCGCCAGCTCTCTAGCGTCCGAGCAGTACTTC.

The chain is built from TRBV7-2 and TRBJ1-6; unclear D gene. Trimming removed 1 base from V and 11 bases from J, with 9 bases in between. The germline CDR1 and CDR2 sequences are SGHTA and FQGNSA. The CDR3 totals 13 residues. CDR3 region: CASSLEPTTPLHF. The DNA of the CDR3 is TGTGCCAGCAGCTTAGAACCTACGACACCCCTCCACTTT.

The sample holds a few counts of this clone. V usage is TRBV6-2 or TRBV6-3 and J usage is TRBJ2-3, with 9 positions matching TRBD2. Germline CDR1 and CDR2: MNHEY and SVGEGT. After removal of 2 bases from V and 4 bases from J, the junction contained 1 base not matched to a gene. This CDR3 region has 14 residues. The CDR3 spells CASSYGTSSDTQYF. The CDR3 DNA reads as TGTGCCAGCAGTTACGGGACTAGCTCAGATACGCAGTATTTT.

V usage is TRBV18 and J usage is TRBJ1-5; 7 nucleotides align to TRBD1. CDR1 is KGHSH and CDR2 is LQKENI in the germline V gene. Losses at the gene ends were 4 bases for V and 2 bases for J; bases not matched to a gene: 11. The CDR3 sequence is 17 residues long. The CDR3 region is CASSLGTVKGGNQPQHF. CDR3 coding DNA: TGTGCCAGCTCACTCGGGACAGTCAAAGGGGGCAATCAGCCCCAGCATTTT.

The V call is TRBV10-3, the J call TRBJ1-2; TRBD1 matches 7 bases. J was trimmed by 0 bases and V by 4 bases; bases with no gene match: 2. CDR3 length: 14 residues. The V gene's germline CDR1 is ENHRY and CDR2 SYGVKD. The CDR3 coding sequence is TGTGCCATCAGTGGGGACAGTACTAACTATGGCTACACCTTC. This sequence encodes CAISGDSTNYGYTF.

Only a few counts were recorded for this clone. The chain has TRBV19 and TRBJ1-2, with 7 bases lining up with TRBD1. The germline V gene encodes CDR1 LNHDA and CDR2 SQIVND (reference sequence). V trimming: 7 bases; J trimming: 7 bases; junction bases outside the gene matches: 9. CDR3 length: 13 residues. The CDR3: CASNSGQYLGYTF. CDR3 DNA: TGTGCCAGTAACTCGGGACAGTATCTTGGCTACACCTTC.

The chain employs TRBV5-1 and TRBJ1-1; 8 positions agree with TRBD1. CDR3 length equals 14 residues. V shed 4 bases, J shed 5 bases, and the junction held 7 bases outside the gene matches. Germline CDR1 is SGHRS and CDR2 is YFSETQ. The CDR3: CASSTGQGDTEAFF. CDR3 in DNA: TGCGCCAGCAGCACCGGACAGGGTGATACTGAAGCTTTCTTT.

CDR3 region: CASSYPTSGGADTQYF. In DNA, the CDR3 is TGTGCCAGCAGTTACCCCACTAGCGGGGGGGCAGATACGCAGTATTTT. This chain connects TRBV6-6 to TRBJ2-3; 13 nucleotides align to TRBD2. The germline CDR1 and CDR2 sequences are MNHNY and SVGAGI (reference sequence). The ends lost 2 bases at V and 4 bases at J; junction bases unmatched: 3. CDR3 length: 16 residues.

This clone appeared a single time. The chain uses TRBV2 and TRBJ2-7, with 8 bases lining up with TRBD2. Per germline, CDR1 SNHLY and CDR2 FYNNEI. The ends lost 2 bases at V and 3 bases at J; junction bases unmatched: 6. The CDR3 is 15 residues long. DNA of the CDR3: TGTGCCAGCAGTGAAAATGGACTAGCAGTCTACGAGCAGTACTTC. Its protein product is CASSENGLAVYEQYF.

The J gene is TRBJ1-2, the V gene TRBV2, with 9 bases that match TRBD1. There are 14 residues in the CDR3. V shed 4 bases, J shed 7 bases, and the junction held 7 bases outside the gene matches. Germline CDR1 is SNHLY and CDR2 is FYNNEI. The CDR3 here is CASSATGGFGGYTF. DNA of the CDR3: TGTGCCAGCAGTGCGACAGGGGGATTTGGTGGCTACACCTTC.

The chain joins TRBV5-6 to TRBJ2-7; D not resolved. The germline gives CDR1 SGHDT, CDR2 YYEEEE. This CDR3 has 15 amino acids. V was cut by 1 base and J by 1 base, with 12 bases left in between. The CDR3 nucleotides are TGTGCCAGCAGCTTGAAACTACTCATTTCCTACGAGCAGTACTTC. This codes for CASSLKLLISYEQYF. The whole variable domain, remainder taken from reference TRBV5-6 and TRBJ2-7, is DAGVTQSPTHLIKTRGQQVTLRCSPKSGHDTVSWYQQALGQGPQFIFQYYEEEERQRGNFPDRFSGHQFPNYSSELNVNALLLGDSALYLCASSLKLLISYEQYFGPGTRLTVT.

This clone was seen a single time. The V call is TRBV6-5, the J call TRBJ1-1, with 8 bases lining up with TRBD1. Trimming cost V 11 bases and J 5 bases; bases outside gene matches: 10. Germline loops: CDR1 MNHEY, CDR2 SVGAGI. The CDR3 length is 13 residues. The CDR3 nucleotides are TGTGCCCTCAGGACAGGGCCCGGGACTGAAGCTTTCTTT. Translation: CALRTGPGTEAFF.

This sequence joins TRBV30 and TRBJ1-5, with unresolved D. The V gene lost 0 bases and the J gene lost 0 bases, with 9 bases spanning the gap. Germline V gene sequence: CDR1 GTSNPN, CDR2 SVGIG (reference sequence). CDR3 length: 15 amino acids. The CDR3 DNA reads TGTGCCTGGAGTGTACCTGACACTAGCAATCAGCCCCAGCATTTT. Translation gives CAWSVPDTSNQPQHF.

The chain recombines TRBV2 with TRBJ1-1; possible D gene TRBD1, 5 bases. V was trimmed by 7 bases and J by 1 base, leaving 10 bases between them. The CDR3 spans 13 residues. Looked up from germline, CDR1 is SNHLY and CDR2 is FYNNEI. The CDR3 DNA reads TGTGCCAGCAAGGGGTACGGGAACACTGAAGCTTTCTTT. Its translation is CASKGYGNTEAFF.

The genes are TRBV5-8 and TRBJ1-2; 11 bases are shared with TRBD1. The CDR3 has 15 amino acids. Trimming at V came to 4 bases and at J to 4 bases, leaving 6 bases not matched to a gene. CDR1 is SGHTS and CDR2 is YDEGEE in the germline V gene. The chain's CDR3 is CASSPRTGGFYGYTF. The CDR3 DNA sequence: TGTGCCAGCAGCCCTAGGACAGGGGGCTTCTATGGCTACACCTTC.

The J gene is TRBJ1-2, the V gene TRBV25-1; D may be TRBD1 (5 bases). The CDR3 consists of 15 residues. Germline CDR1 MGHDK, CDR2 SYGVNS. V shed 3 bases and J shed 0 bases, with 11 bases lying between them. The CDR3: CASSEPDKSNYGYTF. CDR3 coding DNA: TGTGCCAGCAGTGAGCCGGACAAATCTAACTATGGCTACACCTTC.

The chain joins TRBV7-9 to TRBJ2-2; 11 bases are a match to TRBD1. The V gene's germline CDR1 is SEHNR and CDR2 FQNEAQ (reference sequence). Trimming removed 4 bases from V and 5 bases from J; junction bases left unmatched: 9. This CDR3 is 17 amino acids long. CDR3 region: CASSSGQGAGATGELFF. The CDR3, as DNA: TGTGCCAGCAGCTCCGGACAGGGGGCGGGGGCGACCGGGGAGCTGTTTTTT.

The gene calls are TRBV2 and TRBJ1-2; D is uncertain. Trimming took 2 bases from V and 4 from J, leaving 5 bases between them. The CDR3 runs to 12 residues. The V gene's germline CDR1 is SNHLY and CDR2 FYNNEI. CDR3: CASSENSYGYTF. The CDR3 coding sequence is TGTGCCAGCAGTGAAAACAGCTATGGCTACACCTTC.

This clone has only one observation. The chain recombines TRBV3-1 (or the pseudogene TRBV3-2) with TRBJ2-5, with D unclear. Trimming shortened V by 3 bases and J by 3 bases, and 11 bases separated the two germline ends. The CDR3 extends over 14 amino acids. CDR1 is LGHDT, CDR2 YNNKEL, per germline (reference sequence). The CDR3 sequence: CASSQGVREETQYF. In DNA form, the CDR3 reads TGTGCCAGCAGCCAGGGCGTAAGAGAAGAGACCCAGTACTTC.

DNA for the CDR3: TGTGCCAGCAGCTTAGCTGGGGGGGGCCACTACTACAATGAGCAGTTCTTC. Protein: CASSLAGGGHYYNEQFF. J is TRBJ2-1 and V is TRBV7-9, with a weak D call TRBD2 (7 bases). Trimming pared 0 bases from V and 3 bases from J, leaving 15 bases between. Germline values: CDR1 SEHNR, CDR2 FQNEAQ (reference sequence). This CDR3 is built from 17 residues.

The rearrangement joins TRBV5-4 to TRBJ1-1; D remains unclear. CDR1 is SGHNT and CDR2 is YYREEE in the germline V gene (reference sequence). CDR3 length equals 13 residues. V lost 1 base, J lost 1 base, and 5 bases lay in between. CDR3 loop: CASSLPGNTEAFF. Written as DNA, the CDR3 is TGTGCCAGCAGCTTGCCAGGGAACACTGAAGCTTTCTTT.

This chain uses TRBV6-1 with TRBJ1-2, with TRBD1 identical over 8 bases. J lost 4 bases, V lost 3 bases, and 4 bases had no gene match. Germline V CDR1 and CDR2: MNHNS, SASEGT. This CDR3 has 14 amino acids. In DNA, the CDR3 is TGTGCCAGCAGTGACCCGACAGGGGCCTATGGCTACACCTTC. Residues: CASSDPTGAYGYTF.

V gene TRBV7-3 combines with J gene TRBJ2-2, with 8 bases fitting TRBD2. V dropped 2 bases and J dropped 2; count of bases not matched to a gene: 4. The CDR3 totals 16 residues. Per germline, CDR1 SGHTA and CDR2 FQGTGA. The CDR3 loop reads CASSLSAGANTGELFF. The CDR3 nucleotides read TGTGCCAGCAGCTTATCAGCGGGGGCTAACACCGGGGAGCTGTTTTTT.

This clone was observed a handful of times. This chain links TRBV7-8 with TRBJ1-4; tentatively, D is TRBD1 (5 bases). This CDR3 contains 16 residues. V lost 0 bases, J lost 8 bases, and 16 bases lay in between. The V gene's germline CDR1 is SGHVS and CDR2 FQNEAQ. The CDR3 sequence is CASSLARGLRYEKLFF. The CDR3 DNA reads as TGTGCCAGCAGCTTAGCTAGGGGTTTGAGATACGAAAAACTGTTTTTT.

The chain joins TRBV18 to TRBJ2-5, with D maybe TRBD1 (6 bases). Germline lookup yields CDR1 KGHSH and CDR2 LQKENI. V lost 1 base and J lost 1, with 10 bases in between. The CDR3 is 15 amino acids. CDR3 nucleotide sequence: TGTGCCAGCTCACCACAAGGGGGAGTCCAAGAGACCCAGTACTTC. Protein product: CASSPQGGVQETQYF.

V is TRBV9 and J is TRBJ2-7, with D perhaps matching TRBD2 (6 bases). The CDR3 has 14 amino acids. The V gene's germline CDR1 is SGDLS and CDR2 YYNGEE. Deletions cut 0 bases from V and 2 bases from J, with 9 bases between. The CDR3 sequence is CASSVAGETYEQYF. The CDR3 DNA reads as TGTGCCAGCAGCGTAGCGGGGGAAACCTACGAGCAGTACTTC. The variable domain in full, completed from reference TRBV9 and TRBJ2-7, reads DSGVTQTPKHLITATGQRVTLRCSPRSGDLSVYWYQQSLDQGLQFLIQYYNGEERAKGNILERFSAQQFPDLHSELNLSSLELGDSALYFCASSVAGETYEQYFGPGTRLTVT.

This chain links TRBV21-1 with TRBJ1-2; the table's D call, TRBD1, has no DNA check behind it. TRBV21-1 is listed as a pseudogene. This CDR3 is 18 amino acids long. CDR3 bases: TGTGCCAGCAGCACAACGGACAGGGTAAGCTGTTCTACCAATGGCTACACCTTC. Its protein is CASSTTDRVSCSTNGYTF.

The chain joins TRBV18 to TRBJ1-2; D is perhaps TRBD1 (6 bases). The germline gives CDR1 KGHSH, CDR2 LQKENI. The CDR3 totals 15 residues. Trimming took off 0 bases at V and 2 bases at J, with 10 bases between the two ends. CDR3 in amino acids: CASSPPGRGNYGYTF. The CDR3 nucleotides are TGTGCCAGCTCACCACCCGGCAGGGGAAACTATGGCTACACCTTC.

V gene TRBV9 combines with J gene TRBJ2-2; weak D call: TRBD2 (6 bases). V lost 4 bases, J lost 4 bases, and 14 bases lay in between. Germline CDR1 and CDR2: SGDLS and YYNGEE. This CDR3 spans 15 amino acids. DNA of the CDR3: TGTGCCAGCAGCCCGAGGGTGGGGGGCACCGGGGAGCTGTTTTTT. It yields the protein CASSPRVGGTGELFF.

This clone was picked up one time. The CDR3: CASSLAYRTGNTIYF. The DNA of the CDR3 is TGTGCCAGCAGCTTGGCCTACAGAACTGGAAACACCATATATTTT. The rearrangement joins TRBV7-2 to TRBJ1-3; D unclear. CDR1 SGHTA and CDR2 FQGNSA come from the germline V gene. V was cut by 3 bases and J by 2 bases, with 11 bases left in between. The CDR3 extends over 15 amino acids.